This entry concerns a single TCR beta chain. Its antigen is as yet unknown. This record comes from a study of T cell responses to AZD1222 COVID-19 vaccine. Data came from immunoSEQ multiplex PCR; TCRdb stores just in-frame clones and leaves some out. The sample contains more than 150,000 clones, roughly nine tenths of which appear only once. Study-wide results and limits: Recipients of AZD1222 seropositive at baseline numbered only 5 to 7. As reported, nearly half of all spike-specific TCRs target variant regions that are unmutated. The peak T cell response came first, and repertoires were sampled only after it.

This TCR derives from an adult in good health. The source was peripheral blood, collected on day 0 of AZD1222 vaccination.

The CDR3 reads CASSAQGGQPQHF. In DNA, the CDR3 is TGCGCCAGCAGTGCGCAGGGGGGTCAGCCCCAGCATTTT. The chain combines TRBV10-2 with TRBJ1-5; 7 bases map to TRBD1. The CDR3 is 13 residues long. V shed 4 bases and J 6 bases; nucleotides not matched to a gene: 3. Germline CDR1 and CDR2: WSHSY and SAAADI.